This section outlines one TCR beta chain sequence together with its context. The target antigen is unknown. This record comes from a study of neurological immune-mediated disorders. The time point here: longitudinal time-point 3. Maryland, USA blood bank volunteers served as healthy controls. Notes on the study in general: HTLV-1-associated myelopathy displayed the greatest TCR clonal expansion, and multiple sclerosis exhibited the smallest, lower than that of healthy controls. No CDR3 amino acid sequences were shared by expanded clones across subjects, suggesting private repertoires in all groups.

5'RACE employing 10-nucleotide random UMIs yielded the cDNA. In TCRdb, the 5' RACE reads were re-called with MiXCR into one record per CDR3 protein. The sample has around 53,000 distinct CDR3 sequences; 7.5% to 9.5% are singletons. CDR3 length: 18 residues. From germline, CDR1 is LGHNA and CDR2 YSLEER. The trim removed 8 bases at V and 7 bases at J, leaving 15 bases unmatched. The source is a woman aged 40 to 50 in good health. The chain carries TRBV4-3 and TRBJ2-2; 14 bases are shared with TRBD2. The sequencing sample was made of PBMCs. CDR3 loop: CASSSGTGLAGVIGELFF. CDR3 nucleotides: TGCGCCAGCTCCTCCGGGACGGGACTAGCGGGAGTAATCGGGGAGCTGTTTTTT.